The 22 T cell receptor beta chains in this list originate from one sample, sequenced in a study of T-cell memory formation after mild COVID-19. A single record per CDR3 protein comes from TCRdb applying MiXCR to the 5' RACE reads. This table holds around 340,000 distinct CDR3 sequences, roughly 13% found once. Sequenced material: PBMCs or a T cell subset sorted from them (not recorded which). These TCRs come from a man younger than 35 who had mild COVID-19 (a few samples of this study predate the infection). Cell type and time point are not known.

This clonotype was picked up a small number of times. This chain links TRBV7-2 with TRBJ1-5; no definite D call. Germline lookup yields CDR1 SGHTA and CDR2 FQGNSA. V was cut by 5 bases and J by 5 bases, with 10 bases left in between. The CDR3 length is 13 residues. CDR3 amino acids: CASSNRRDQPQHF. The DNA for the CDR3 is TGTGCCAGCAGCAATCGAAGGGATCAGCCCCAGCATTTT.

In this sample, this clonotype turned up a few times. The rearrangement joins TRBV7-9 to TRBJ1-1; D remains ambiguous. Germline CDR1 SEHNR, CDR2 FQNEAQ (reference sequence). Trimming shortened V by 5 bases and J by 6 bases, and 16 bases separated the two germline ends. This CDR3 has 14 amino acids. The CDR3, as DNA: TGTGCCAGCAGCCCAGAGAACAGTGGGTCTGAAGCTTTCTTT. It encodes CASSPENSGSEAFF.

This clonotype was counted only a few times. The CDR3 spells CASSQGGGASYEQYV. CDR3 nucleotides: TGTGCCAGCAGCCAAGGGGGGGGTGCATCCTACGAGCAGTACGTC. The V gene is TRBV28, the J gene TRBJ2-7; possible D gene TRBD2, 7 bases. The CDR3 has 15 amino acids. Deletions cut 6 bases from V and 1 base from J, with 16 bases between. The germline V gene encodes CDR1 MDHEN and CDR2 SYDVKM.

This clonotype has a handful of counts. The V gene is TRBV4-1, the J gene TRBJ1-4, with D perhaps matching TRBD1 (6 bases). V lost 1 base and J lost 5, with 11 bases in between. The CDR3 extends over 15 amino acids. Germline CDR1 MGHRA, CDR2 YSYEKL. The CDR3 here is CASSQGGGQNEKLFF. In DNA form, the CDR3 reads TGCGCCAGCAGCCAAGGTGGAGGACAGAATGAAAAACTGTTTTTT.

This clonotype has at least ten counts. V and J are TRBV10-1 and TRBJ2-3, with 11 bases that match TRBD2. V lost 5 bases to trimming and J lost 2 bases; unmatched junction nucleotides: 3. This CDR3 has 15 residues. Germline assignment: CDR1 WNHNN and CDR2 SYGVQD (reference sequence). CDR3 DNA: TGCGCCAGCAGTACACTAGCGGGGGACACAGATACGCAGTATTTT. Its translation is CASSTLAGDTDTQYF.

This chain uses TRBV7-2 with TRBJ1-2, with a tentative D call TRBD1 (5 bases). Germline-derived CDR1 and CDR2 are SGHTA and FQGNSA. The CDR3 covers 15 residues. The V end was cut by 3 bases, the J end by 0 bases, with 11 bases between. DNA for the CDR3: TGTGCCAGCAGCTTGCGGTCGGGGGCTAACTATGGCTACACCTTC. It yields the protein CASSLRSGANYGYTF.

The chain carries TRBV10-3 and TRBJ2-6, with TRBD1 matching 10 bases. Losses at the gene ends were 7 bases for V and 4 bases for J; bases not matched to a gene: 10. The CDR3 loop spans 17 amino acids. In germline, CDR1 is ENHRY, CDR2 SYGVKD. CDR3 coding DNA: TGTGCCATCAACCCGGGACAGGGGCTCTCCGGGGCCAACGTCCTGACTTTC. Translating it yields CAINPGQGLSGANVLTF.

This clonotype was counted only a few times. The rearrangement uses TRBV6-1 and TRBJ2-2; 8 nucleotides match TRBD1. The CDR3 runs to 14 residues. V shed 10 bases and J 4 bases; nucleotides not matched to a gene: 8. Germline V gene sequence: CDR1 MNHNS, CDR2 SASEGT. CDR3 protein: CATRTGRGTGELFF. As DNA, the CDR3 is TGTGCCACCCGGACAGGGCGGGGCACCGGGGAGCTGTTTTTT.

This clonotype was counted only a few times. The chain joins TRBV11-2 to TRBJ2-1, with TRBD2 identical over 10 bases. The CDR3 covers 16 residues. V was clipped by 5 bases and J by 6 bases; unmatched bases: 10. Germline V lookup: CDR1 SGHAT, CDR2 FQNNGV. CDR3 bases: TGTGCCAGCAGCGCCGCCAGCGGGGGGGCCGTCAATGAGCAGTTCTTC. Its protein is CASSAASGGAVNEQFF.

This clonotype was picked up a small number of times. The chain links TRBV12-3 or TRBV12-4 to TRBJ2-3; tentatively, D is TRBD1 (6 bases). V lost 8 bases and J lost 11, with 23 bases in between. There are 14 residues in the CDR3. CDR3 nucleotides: TGTGCCAGCGCTCCCGGGACAATCCTCGTGGGGCAGTATTTT. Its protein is CASAPGTILVGQYF.

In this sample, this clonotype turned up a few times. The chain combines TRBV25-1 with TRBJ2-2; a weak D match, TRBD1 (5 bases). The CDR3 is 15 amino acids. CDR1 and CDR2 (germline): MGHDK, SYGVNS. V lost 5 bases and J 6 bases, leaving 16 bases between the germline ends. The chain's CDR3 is CASSYDQGASGELFF. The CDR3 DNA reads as TGTGCCAGCAGTTACGACCAAGGGGCTTCCGGGGAGCTGTTTTTT.

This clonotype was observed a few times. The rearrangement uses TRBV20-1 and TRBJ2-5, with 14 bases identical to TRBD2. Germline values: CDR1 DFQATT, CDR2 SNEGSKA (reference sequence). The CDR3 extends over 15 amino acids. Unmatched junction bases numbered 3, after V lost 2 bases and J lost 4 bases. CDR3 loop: CSARKGLAGGETQYF. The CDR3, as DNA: TGCAGTGCTAGAAAAGGACTAGCGGGGGGAGAGACCCAGTACTTC.

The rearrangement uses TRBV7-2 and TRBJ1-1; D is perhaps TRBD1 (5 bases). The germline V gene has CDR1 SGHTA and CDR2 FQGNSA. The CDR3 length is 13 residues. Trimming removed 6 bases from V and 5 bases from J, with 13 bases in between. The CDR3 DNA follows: TGTGCCAGCAGAGAGGTCGGGGGAACTGAAGCTTTCTTT. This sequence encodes CASREVGGTEAFF.

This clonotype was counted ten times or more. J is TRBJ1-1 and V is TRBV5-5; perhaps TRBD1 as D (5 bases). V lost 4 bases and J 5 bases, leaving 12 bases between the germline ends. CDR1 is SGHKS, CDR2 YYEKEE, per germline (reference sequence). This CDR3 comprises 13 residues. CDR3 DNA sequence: TGTGCCAGCAGCATGCTGGGGCGGACTGAAGCTTTCTTT. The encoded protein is CASSMLGRTEAFF. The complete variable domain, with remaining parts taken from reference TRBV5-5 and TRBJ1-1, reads DAGVTQSPTHLIKTRGQQVTLRCSPISGHKSVSWYQQVLGQGPQFIFQYYEKEERGRGNFPDRFSARQFPNYSSELNVNALLLGDSALYLCASSMLGRTEAFFGQGTRLTVV.

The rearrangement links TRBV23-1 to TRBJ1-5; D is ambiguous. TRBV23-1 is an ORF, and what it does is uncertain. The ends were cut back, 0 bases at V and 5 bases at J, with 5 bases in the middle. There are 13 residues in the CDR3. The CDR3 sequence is CASSQSVDQPQHF. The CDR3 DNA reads TGCGCCAGCAGTCAATCGGTCGATCAGCCCCAGCATTTT.

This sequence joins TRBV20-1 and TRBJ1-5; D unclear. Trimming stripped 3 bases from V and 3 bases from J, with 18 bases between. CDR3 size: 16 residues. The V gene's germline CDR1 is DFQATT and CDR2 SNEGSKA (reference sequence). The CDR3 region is CSASSAVHQVNQPQHF. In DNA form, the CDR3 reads TGCAGTGCTAGCTCGGCAGTCCACCAAGTCAATCAGCCCCAGCATTTT.

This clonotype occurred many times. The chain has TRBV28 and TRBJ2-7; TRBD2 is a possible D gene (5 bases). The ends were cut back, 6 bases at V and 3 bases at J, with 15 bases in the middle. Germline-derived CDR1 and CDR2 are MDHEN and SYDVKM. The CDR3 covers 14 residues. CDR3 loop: CASRRTPGNYEQYV. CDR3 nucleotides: TGTGCCAGCAGGCGGACCCCGGGGAACTACGAGCAGTACGTC.

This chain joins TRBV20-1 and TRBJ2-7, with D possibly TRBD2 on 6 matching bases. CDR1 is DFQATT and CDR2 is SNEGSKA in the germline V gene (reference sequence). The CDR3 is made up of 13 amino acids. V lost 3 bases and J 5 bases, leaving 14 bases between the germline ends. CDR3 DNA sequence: TGCAGTGCTAGGGGGGTGCGGGACCACGAGCAGTACTTC. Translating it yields CSARGVRDHEQYF.

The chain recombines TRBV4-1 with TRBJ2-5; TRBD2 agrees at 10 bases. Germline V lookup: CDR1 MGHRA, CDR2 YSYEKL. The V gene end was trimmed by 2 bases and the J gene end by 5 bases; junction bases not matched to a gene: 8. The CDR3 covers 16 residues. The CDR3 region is CASSQQSGGAGETQYF. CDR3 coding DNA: TGCGCCAGCAGCCAACAAAGCGGGGGGGCAGGGGAGACCCAGTACTTC.

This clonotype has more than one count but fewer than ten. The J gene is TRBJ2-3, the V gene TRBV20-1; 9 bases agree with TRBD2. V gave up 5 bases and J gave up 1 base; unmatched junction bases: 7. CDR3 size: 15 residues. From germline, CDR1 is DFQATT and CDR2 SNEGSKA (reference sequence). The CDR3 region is CSAPGASGGTDTQYF. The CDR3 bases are TGCAGTGCTCCTGGGGCTAGCGGGGGCACAGATACGCAGTATTTT.

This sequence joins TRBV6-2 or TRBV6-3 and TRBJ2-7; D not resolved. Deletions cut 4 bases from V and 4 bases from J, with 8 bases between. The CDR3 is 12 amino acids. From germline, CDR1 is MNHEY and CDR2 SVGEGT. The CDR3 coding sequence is TGTGCCAGCAGTTCGGACGGGTACGAGCAGTACGTC. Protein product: CASSSDGYEQYV.

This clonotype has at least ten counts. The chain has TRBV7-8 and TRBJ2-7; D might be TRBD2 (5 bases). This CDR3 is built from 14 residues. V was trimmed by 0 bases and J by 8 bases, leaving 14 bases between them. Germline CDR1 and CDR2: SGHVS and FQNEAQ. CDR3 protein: CASSLAEVGRKQYF. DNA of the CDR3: TGTGCCAGCAGCTTAGCGGAAGTTGGGAGAAAGCAGTACTTC. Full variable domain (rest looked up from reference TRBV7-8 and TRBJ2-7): GAGVSQSPRYKVAKRGQDVALRCDPISGHVSLFWYQQALGQGPEFLTYFQNEAQLDKSGLPSDRFFAERPEGSVSTLKIQRTQQEDSAVYLCASSLAEVGRKQYFGPGTRLTVT.